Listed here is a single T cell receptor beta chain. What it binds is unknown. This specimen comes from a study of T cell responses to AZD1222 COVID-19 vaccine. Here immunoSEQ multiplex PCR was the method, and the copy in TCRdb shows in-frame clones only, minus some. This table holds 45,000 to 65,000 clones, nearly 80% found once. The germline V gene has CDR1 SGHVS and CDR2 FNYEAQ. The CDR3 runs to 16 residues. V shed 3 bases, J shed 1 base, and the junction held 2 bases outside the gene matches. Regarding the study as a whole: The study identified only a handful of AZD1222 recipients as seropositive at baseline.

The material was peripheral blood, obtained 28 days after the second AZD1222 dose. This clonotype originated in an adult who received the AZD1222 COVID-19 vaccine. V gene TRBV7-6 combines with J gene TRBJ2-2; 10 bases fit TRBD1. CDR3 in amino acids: CASSLTGGGNTGELFF. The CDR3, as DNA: TGTGCCAGCAGCTTGACAGGGGGCGGGAACACCGGGGAGCTGTTTTTT.